One sample yielded the 26 T cell receptor beta chains listed below, sequenced in a study of blood T cell repertoires in COVID-19 (dated by TCRdb to the early 2020s). Receptor amplification or capture employed the immunoSEQ multiplex PCR assay. TCRdb obtained this table from immuneACCESS and retained in-frame rearrangements with V and J assigned. These tables miss some clones; where compared with another copy, unresolved V genes account for less than half of the shortfall, and the remainder is unexplained. The table for this sample lists around 76,000 clones; 65% to 85% of them were counted only once. Roughly 13% of the sample rests with the top ten. Specimen: peripheral blood. The receptors derive from a man between 50 and 59 years old with COVID-19, enrolled during active disease.

The CDR3 sequence is CASSIDRGRGEAFF. The CDR3 DNA sequence: TGTGCCAGCAGCATCGACAGGGGGCGAGGTGAAGCTTTCTTT. V gene TRBV7-3 combines with J gene TRBJ1-1, with 10 nucleotides matching TRBD1. The CDR3 has 14 amino acids. Germline loops: CDR1 SGHTA, CDR2 FQGTGA. J was trimmed by 7 bases and V by 5 bases; bases with no gene match: 7.

J is TRBJ1-4 and V is TRBV7-2, with D tentatively TRBD1 (6 bases). The CDR3 contains 15 residues. V lost 2 bases, J lost 6 bases, and 13 bases lay in between. Germline CDR1 reads SGHTA; CDR2 reads FQGNSA. CDR3 nucleotides: TGTGCCAGCAGCTTACCCGGGACACCGCATGAAAAACTGTTTTTT. It codes for CASSLPGTPHEKLFF.

The rearrangement links TRBV25-1 to TRBJ2-1, with 7 bases identical to TRBD2. CDR3 length: 18 residues. Per germline, CDR1 MGHDK and CDR2 SYGVNS. V shed 1 base and J 8 bases; nucleotides not matched to a gene: 17. The CDR3 DNA is TGTGCCAGCAGTGAATCGCCCCGCTCGGCGGGAGTTGTCTATGAGCAGTTCTTC. Its translation is CASSESPRSAGVVYEQFF.

The chain combines TRBV7-9 with TRBJ2-7, with 11 nucleotides matching TRBD1. Germline V lookup: CDR1 SEHNR, CDR2 FQNEAQ (reference sequence). Losses at the gene ends were 5 bases for V and 7 bases for J; bases not matched to a gene: 10. The CDR3 runs to 15 residues. CDR3 sequence (DNA): TGTGCCAGCAGCCCTCCCGGGACAGGGGGTCATGAGCAGTACTTC. It translates to CASSPPGTGGHEQYF.

The chain employs TRBV5-6 and TRBJ1-5; D is undetermined. The CDR3 extends over 15 amino acids. Deletions cut 4 bases from V and 0 bases from J, with 11 bases between. Germline assignment: CDR1 SGHDT and CDR2 YYEEEE. CDR3 sequence (DNA): TGTGCCAGCAGCGCATGGGCCTTTAGCAATCAGCCCCAGCATTTT. Translation: CASSAWAFSNQPQHF.

This clone was recorded at least ten times. This chain joins TRBV4-2 and TRBJ2-7, with TRBD1 matching 9 bases. The J segment lost 2 bases and the V segment lost 4 bases, leaving 6 bases of the junction unmatched. Germline V gene data show CDR1 as LGHNA and CDR2 as YNFKEQ. This CDR3 is 15 amino acids long. CDR3 nucleotides: TGTGCCAGCAGCCGAACCGGGACAGGGCCCTACGAGCAGTACTTC. It is translated as CASSRTGTGPYEQYF.

This chain connects TRBV6-5 to TRBJ1-6; the match to TRBD1 covers 7 bases. The CDR3 runs to 13 residues. From germline, CDR1 is MNHEY and CDR2 SVGAGI. Trimming took 6 bases from V and 6 from J; bases not matched to a gene: 2. The CDR3 reads CASRTGINSPLHF. Here the CDR3 DNA reads TGTGCCAGCAGGACAGGGATTAATTCACCCCTCCACTTT.

The V call is TRBV19, the J call TRBJ1-6, with D unclear. Germline CDR1 LNHDA, CDR2 SQIVND (reference sequence). Trimming took off 4 bases at V and 3 bases at J, with 10 bases between the two ends. The CDR3 extends over 15 amino acids. In DNA form, the CDR3 reads TGTGCCAGTAGTAATGAAGTCAGCTATAATTCACCCCTCCACTTT. Amino acids: CASSNEVSYNSPLHF.

The chain links TRBV6-1 to TRBJ2-7, with D perhaps matching TRBD2 (6 bases). Germline assignment: CDR1 MNHNS and CDR2 SASEGT. There are 14 residues in the CDR3. The V gene lost 1 base and the J gene lost 4 bases, with 11 bases spanning the gap. The CDR3 reads CASSEGGDFYEQYF. For the CDR3, the DNA is TGTGCCAGCAGTGAAGGGGGGGACTTTTACGAGCAGTACTTC.

The chain has TRBV13 and TRBJ2-2, with TRBD2 identical over 9 bases. The CDR3 runs to 20 residues. Germline CDR1 PRHDT, CDR2 FYEKMQ (reference sequence). V dropped 2 bases and J dropped 0; count of bases not matched to a gene: 13. The CDR3 bases are TGTGCCAGCAGCTTATATTCCAGGGCGAGCGGGAGGTCGAACACCGGGGAGCTGTTTTTT. Amino acids: CASSLYSRASGRSNTGELFF.

The V and J genes are TRBV24-1 and TRBJ2-1, with 10 bases lining up with TRBD2. Germline-derived CDR1 and CDR2 are KGHDR and SFDVKD. J lost 0 bases, V lost 3 bases, and 10 bases had no gene match. The CDR3 sequence is 19 residues long. The CDR3 here is CATSDPSPASGSSYNEQFF. DNA for the CDR3: TGTGCCACCAGTGATCCCTCCCCTGCTAGCGGGAGCTCCTACAATGAGCAGTTCTTC.

This sequence joins TRBV7-2 and TRBJ2-1, with D uncertain. There are 13 residues in the CDR3. Germline V CDR1 and CDR2: SGHTA, FQGNSA. V was trimmed by 1 base and J by 6 bases, leaving 7 bases between them. CDR3 DNA sequence: TGTGCCAGCAGCTTAGTAGGCGGCAATGAGCAGTTCTTC. Its translation: CASSLVGGNEQFF.

V gene TRBV3-1 (or the pseudogene TRBV3-2) combines with J gene TRBJ1-6, with D perhaps matching TRBD1 (5 bases). V lost 5 bases to trimming and J lost 6 bases, with 11 bases between them. The CDR3 extends over 14 amino acids. Germline values: CDR1 LGHDT, CDR2 YNNKEL (reference sequence). CDR3 sequence reads: CASSYRQPNSPLHF. CDR3 nucleotide sequence: TGTGCCAGCAGCTACCGACAGCCTAATTCACCCCTCCACTTT.

The genes are TRBV9 and TRBJ2-6; D possibly corresponds to TRBD2 (5 bases). This CDR3 contains 17 residues. Germline V gene sequence: CDR1 SGDLS, CDR2 YYNGEE. The V gene lost 4 bases and the J gene lost 0 bases, with 14 bases spanning the gap. The CDR3 reads CASSPYEGGSGANVLTF. CDR3 DNA: TGTGCCAGCAGCCCCTATGAGGGCGGCTCTGGGGCCAACGTCCTGACTTTC. Filled out from reference TRBV9 and TRBJ2-6, the complete variable domain reads DSGVTQTPKHLITATGQRVTLRCSPRSGDLSVYWYQQSLDQGLQFLIQYYNGEERAKGNILERFSAQQFPDLHSELNLSSLELGDSALYFCASSPYEGGSGANVLTFGAGSRLTVL.

The table lists this clone with a few counts. V and J are TRBV19 and TRBJ2-5, with 13 bases aligning to TRBD2. Trimming cost V 4 bases and J 2 bases; bases outside gene matches: 4. Germline assignment: CDR1 LNHDA and CDR2 SQIVND (reference sequence). The CDR3 consists of 16 residues. As DNA, the CDR3 is TGTGCCAGTAGTACCGGGACTAGCGGGGTGCAAGAGACCCAGTACTTC. This sequence encodes CASSTGTSGVQETQYF.

V is TRBV28 and J is TRBJ1-5; D might be TRBD1 (6 bases). Germline assignment: CDR1 MDHEN and CDR2 SYDVKM. V was pared by 3 bases and J by 3 bases, with 15 bases between. CDR3 length equals 16 residues. CDR3 protein: CASSLGGLTPNQPQHF. The CDR3 DNA sequence: TGTGCCAGCAGTTTGGGGGGGCTTACTCCCAATCAGCCCCAGCATTTT. Full variable domain (outside the CDR3, taken from reference TRBV28 and TRBJ1-5): DVKVTQSSRYLVKRTGEKVFLECVQDMDHENMFWYRQDPGLGLRLIYFSYDVKMKEKGDIPEGYSVSREKKERFSLILESASTNQTSMYLCASSLGGLTPNQPQHFGDGTRLSIL.

The chain uses TRBV28 and TRBJ1-5; D gene unclear. With 7 bases removed from V and 9 bases from J, the gap between germline ends came to 13 bases. The germline V gene encodes CDR1 MDHEN and CDR2 SYDVKM. The CDR3 runs 12 residues. CDR3 nucleotide sequence: TGTGCCAGCAATACCCAGGCCCCGCCCCAGCATTTT. This codes for CASNTQAPPQHF.

V gene TRBV2 combines with J gene TRBJ2-5, with 8 bases identical to TRBD1. In germline, CDR1 is SNHLY, CDR2 FYNNEI. The CDR3 is made up of 14 amino acids. V dropped 7 bases and J dropped 5; count of bases not matched to a gene: 9. Written as DNA, the CDR3 is TGTGCCAGCACCTGGACAGGGAATGATGAGACCCAGTACTTC. It is translated as CASTWTGNDETQYF.

This chain joins TRBV9 and TRBJ2-7; 8 bases fit TRBD2. Germline CDR1 SGDLS, CDR2 YYNGEE. This CDR3 has 16 amino acids. Trimming at V came to 0 bases and at J to 4 bases, leaving 9 bases not matched to a gene. CDR3: CASSVGGVAGLYEQYF. Written as DNA, the CDR3 is TGTGCCAGCAGCGTAGGAGGGGTAGCGGGACTATACGAGCAGTACTTC.

The chain combines TRBV4-1 with TRBJ2-1, with D possibly matching TRBD2 (6 bases). This CDR3 comprises 17 residues. V was shortened by 5 bases and J by 1 base, with 18 bases between the two germline ends. The germline V gene has CDR1 MGHRA and CDR2 YSYEKL. CDR3 nucleotides: TGCGCCAGCAGCGTATCGCCTCTAGCGTTTTCCTACAATGAGCAGTTCTTC. The encoded protein is CASSVSPLAFSYNEQFF.

The chain joins TRBV5-1 to TRBJ2-1; 11 nucleotides match TRBD2. The CDR3 is 16 residues long. Unmatched junction bases numbered 11, after V lost 4 bases and J lost 8 bases. CDR1 and CDR2 (germline): SGHRS, YFSETQ. CDR3 loop: CASSTNVAGGPYEQFF. CDR3 DNA sequence: TGCGCCAGCAGCACAAATGTAGCGGGAGGGCCTTATGAGCAGTTCTTC.

The chain links TRBV30 to TRBJ2-2, with D perhaps TRBD1 (5 bases). From germline, CDR1 is GTSNPN and CDR2 SVGIG (reference sequence). V was trimmed by 4 bases and J by 6 bases, leaving 12 bases between them. There are 13 residues in the CDR3. This CDR3 is CAWNKQQAGELFF. CDR3 nucleotide sequence: TGTGCCTGGAACAAACAACAGGCCGGGGAGCTGTTTTTT.

The genes are TRBV7-8 and TRBJ1-2; D unresolved. The CDR3 runs to 14 residues. The V gene's germline CDR1 is SGHVS and CDR2 FQNEAQ. Trimming removed 1 base at V and 5 bases at J, with 11 bases between. CDR3: CASSLDPGLYGYTF. The CDR3 DNA reads TGTGCCAGCAGCTTAGATCCCGGGTTATATGGCTACACCTTC.

This sequence joins TRBV10-1 and TRBJ2-5; TRBD2 aligns across 9 bases. Looked up from germline, CDR1 is WNHNN and CDR2 is SYGVQD (reference sequence). This CDR3 region has 14 residues. J gave up 2 bases and V 6 bases, and 4 bases lay outside the gene matches. The CDR3 DNA sequence: TGCGCCAGCAGCCAGACTAGCGGACAAGAGACCCAGTACTTC. Translating gives CASSQTSGQETQYF.

V and J are TRBV28 and TRBJ2-3; 7 bases fit TRBD1. Germline CDR1 MDHEN, CDR2 SYDVKM. J gave up 8 bases and V 7 bases, and 6 bases lay outside the gene matches. This CDR3 has 12 amino acids. The DNA for the CDR3 is TGTGCCAGCACCCAAGGGGGCATTACGCAGTATTTT. This gives the protein CASTQGGITQYF.

The chain carries TRBV30 and TRBJ2-7, with 8 bases identical to TRBD1. This CDR3 is built from 11 residues. The V gene's germline CDR1 is GTSNPN and CDR2 SVGIG (reference sequence). Losses at the gene ends were 7 bases for V and 7 bases for J; bases not matched to a gene: 6. Written as DNA, the CDR3 is TGTGCCTTCGCGGACAGGGAGGAGCAGTACTTC. It codes for CAFADREEQYF. The full variable domain, its missing parts supplied by reference TRBV30 and TRBJ2-7, is SQTIHQWPATLVQPVGSPLSLECTVEGTSNPNLYWYRQAAGRGLQLLFYSVGIGQISSEVPQNLSASRPQDRQFILSSKKLLLSDSGFYLCAFADREEQYFGPGTRLTVT.